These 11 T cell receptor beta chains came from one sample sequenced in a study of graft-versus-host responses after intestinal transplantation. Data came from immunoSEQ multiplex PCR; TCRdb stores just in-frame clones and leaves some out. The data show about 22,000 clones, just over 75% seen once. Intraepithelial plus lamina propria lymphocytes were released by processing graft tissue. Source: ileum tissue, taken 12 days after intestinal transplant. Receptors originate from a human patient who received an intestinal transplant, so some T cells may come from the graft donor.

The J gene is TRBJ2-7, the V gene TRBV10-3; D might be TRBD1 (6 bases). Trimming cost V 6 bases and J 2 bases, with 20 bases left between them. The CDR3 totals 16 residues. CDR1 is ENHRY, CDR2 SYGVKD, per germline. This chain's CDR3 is CAIRNRTAPPTYEQYF. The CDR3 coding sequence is TGTGCCATCAGGAACAGGACAGCCCCACCTACCTACGAGCAGTACTTC.

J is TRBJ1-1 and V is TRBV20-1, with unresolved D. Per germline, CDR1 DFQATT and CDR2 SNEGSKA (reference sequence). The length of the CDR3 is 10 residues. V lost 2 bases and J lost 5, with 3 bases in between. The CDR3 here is CSARQTEAFF. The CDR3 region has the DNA TGCAGTGCTAGACAAACTGAAGCTTTCTTT.

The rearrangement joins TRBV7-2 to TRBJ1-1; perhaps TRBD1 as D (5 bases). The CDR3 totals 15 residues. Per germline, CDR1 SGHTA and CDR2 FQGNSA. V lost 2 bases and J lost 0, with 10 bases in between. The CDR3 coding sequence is TGTGCCAGCAGCTTAACAGGTCTTCTGAACACTGAAGCTTTCTTT. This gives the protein CASSLTGLLNTEAFF.

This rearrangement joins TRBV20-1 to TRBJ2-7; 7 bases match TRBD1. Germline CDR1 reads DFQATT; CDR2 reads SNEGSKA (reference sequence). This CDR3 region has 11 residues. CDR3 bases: TGCAGCGCTGGACAGGTTATCGAGCAGTACTTC. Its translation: CSAGQVIEQYF.

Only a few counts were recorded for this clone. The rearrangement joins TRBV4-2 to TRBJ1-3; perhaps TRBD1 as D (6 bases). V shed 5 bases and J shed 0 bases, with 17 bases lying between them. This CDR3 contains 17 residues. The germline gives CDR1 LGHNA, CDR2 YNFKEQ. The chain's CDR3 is CASSLDRSGDSGNTIYF. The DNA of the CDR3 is TGTGCCAGCAGCTTGGATAGGTCAGGGGACTCTGGAAACACCATATATTTT.

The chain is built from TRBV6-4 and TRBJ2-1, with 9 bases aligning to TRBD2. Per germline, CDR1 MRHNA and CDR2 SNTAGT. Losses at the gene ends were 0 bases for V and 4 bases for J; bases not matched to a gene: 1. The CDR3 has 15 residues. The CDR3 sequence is CASSDSAGGYNEQFF. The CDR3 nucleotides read TGTGCCAGCAGTGACTCTGCGGGGGGGTACAATGAGCAGTTCTTC.

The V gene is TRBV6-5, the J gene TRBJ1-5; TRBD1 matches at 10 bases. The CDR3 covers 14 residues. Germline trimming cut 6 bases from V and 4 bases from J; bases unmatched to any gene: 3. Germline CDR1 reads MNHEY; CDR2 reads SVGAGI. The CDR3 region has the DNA TGTGCCAGCAGAGGGACAGGGGCAAATCAGCCCCAGCATTTT. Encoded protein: CASRGTGANQPQHF.

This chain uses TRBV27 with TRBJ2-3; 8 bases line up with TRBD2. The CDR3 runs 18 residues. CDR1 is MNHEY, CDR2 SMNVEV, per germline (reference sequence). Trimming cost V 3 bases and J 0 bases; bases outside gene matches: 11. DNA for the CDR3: TGTGCCAGCAGTTTCCCCAACAGACTAGCGACTAGCACAGATACGCAGTATTTT. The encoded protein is CASSFPNRLATSTDTQYF.

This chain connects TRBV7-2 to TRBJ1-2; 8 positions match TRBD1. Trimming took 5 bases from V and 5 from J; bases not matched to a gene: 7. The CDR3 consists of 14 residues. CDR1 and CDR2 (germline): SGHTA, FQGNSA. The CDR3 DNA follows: TGTGCCAGCAGCGAGGACAGGGACGGTTATGGCTACACCTTC. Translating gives CASSEDRDGYGYTF. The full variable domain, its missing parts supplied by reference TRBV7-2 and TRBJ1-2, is GAGVSQSPSNKVTEKGKDVELRCDPISGHTALYWYRQSLGQGLEFLIYFQGNSAPDKSGLPSDRFSAERTGGSVSTLTIQRTQQEDSAVYLCASSEDRDGYGYTFGSGTRLTVV.

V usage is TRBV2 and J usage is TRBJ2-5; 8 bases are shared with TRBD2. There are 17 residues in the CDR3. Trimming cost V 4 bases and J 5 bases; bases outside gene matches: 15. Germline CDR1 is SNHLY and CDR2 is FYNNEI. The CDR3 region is CASSGRLARYSRETQYF. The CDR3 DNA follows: TGTGCCAGCAGTGGGAGACTAGCGCGCTACTCCAGGGAGACCCAGTACTTC.

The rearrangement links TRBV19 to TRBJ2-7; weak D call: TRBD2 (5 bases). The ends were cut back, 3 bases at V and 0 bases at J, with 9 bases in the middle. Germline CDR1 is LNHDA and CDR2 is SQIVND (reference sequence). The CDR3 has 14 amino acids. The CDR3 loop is CASSIGGSSYEQYF. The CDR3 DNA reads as TGTGCCAGTAGTATCGGTGGGAGCTCCTACGAGCAGTACTTC. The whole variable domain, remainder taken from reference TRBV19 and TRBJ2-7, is DGGITQSPKYLFRKEGQNVTLSCEQNLNHDAMYWYRQDPGQGLRLIYYSQIVNDFQKGDIAEGYSVSREKKESFPLTVTSAQKNPTAFYLCASSIGGSSYEQYFGPGTRLTVT.